This TCR beta chain emerged from a study of blood T cells in healthy people across ages. The V gene's germline CDR1 is SQVTM and CDR2 ANQGSEA. This CDR3 contains 15 residues. This clonotype was observed a few times. Through a sample-barcoded 5' primer and a J-beta primer mix, a second PCR was run for roughly 7 to 12 cycles. Template switching added a 12-random-nucleotide identifier to every cDNA molecule. TCRdb re-called the 5' RACE reads through MiXCR, storing one row per CDR3 protein. The table records over 950,000 distinct CDR3 sequences, 30% to 40% of them present only once. The chain is built from TRBV29-1 and TRBJ1-2; 7 bases fit TRBD1. The TCR sequence derives from a man aged 18-30 years in good health. The material sequenced was blood. CDR3 DNA sequence: TGCGGGAACCGGGACAGCTTATTGTCTAACTATGGCTACACCTTC. Its translation is CGNRDSLLSNYGYTF.